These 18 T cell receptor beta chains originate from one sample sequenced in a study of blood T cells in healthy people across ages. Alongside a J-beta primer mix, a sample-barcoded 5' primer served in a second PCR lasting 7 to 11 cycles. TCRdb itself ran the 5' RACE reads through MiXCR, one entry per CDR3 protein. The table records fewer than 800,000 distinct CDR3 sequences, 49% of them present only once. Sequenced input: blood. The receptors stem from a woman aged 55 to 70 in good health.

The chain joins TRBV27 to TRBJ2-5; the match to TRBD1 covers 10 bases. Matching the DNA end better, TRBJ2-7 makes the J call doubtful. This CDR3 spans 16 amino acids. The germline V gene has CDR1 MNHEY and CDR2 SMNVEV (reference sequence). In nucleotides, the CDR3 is TGTGCCAGCAGTCCCCGGACAGGGGGGGGGATCGACGAGCAGTACTTC. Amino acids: CASSPRTGGGIDEQYF.

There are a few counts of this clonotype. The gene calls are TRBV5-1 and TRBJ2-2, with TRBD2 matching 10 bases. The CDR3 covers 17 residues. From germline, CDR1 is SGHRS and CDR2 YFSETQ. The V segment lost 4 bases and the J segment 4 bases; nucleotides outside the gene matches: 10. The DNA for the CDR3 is TGCGCCAGCAGCCAGACGGCGGGACTAGCGAGCACCGGGGAGCTGTTTTTT. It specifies CASSQTAGLASTGELFF.

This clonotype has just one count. The CDR3 region has the DNA TGTGCCAGCAGTAGGACTCACTCTGGGCCAGATACGCAGTATTTT. It specifies CASSRTHSGPDTQYF. The rearrangement uses TRBV12-3 or TRBV12-4 and TRBJ2-3; tentative D call: TRBD2 (5 bases). The CDR3 length is 15 residues. Trimming took off 5 bases at V and 4 bases at J, with 16 bases between the two ends.

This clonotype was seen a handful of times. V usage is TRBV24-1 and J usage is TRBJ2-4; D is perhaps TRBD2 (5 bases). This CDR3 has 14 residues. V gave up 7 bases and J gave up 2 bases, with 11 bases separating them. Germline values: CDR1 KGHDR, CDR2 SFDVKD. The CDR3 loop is CATREVETKNIQYF. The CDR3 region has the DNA TGTGCCACCAGGGAGGTCGAGACCAAAAACATTCAGTACTTC.

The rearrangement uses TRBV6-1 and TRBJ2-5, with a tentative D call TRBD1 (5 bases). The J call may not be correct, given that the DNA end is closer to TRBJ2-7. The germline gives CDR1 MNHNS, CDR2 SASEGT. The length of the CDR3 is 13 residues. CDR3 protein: CASSEHRSYEQYF. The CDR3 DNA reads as TGTGCCAGCAGTGAACACAGGAGTTACGAGCAGTACTTC.

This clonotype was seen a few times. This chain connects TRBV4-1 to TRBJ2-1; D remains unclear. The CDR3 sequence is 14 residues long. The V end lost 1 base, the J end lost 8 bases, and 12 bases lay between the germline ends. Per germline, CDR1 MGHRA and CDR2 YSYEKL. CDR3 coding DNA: TGCGCCAGCAGCCAAGTTGGGGATTTGGATGAGCAGTTCTTC. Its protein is CASSQVGDLDEQFF.

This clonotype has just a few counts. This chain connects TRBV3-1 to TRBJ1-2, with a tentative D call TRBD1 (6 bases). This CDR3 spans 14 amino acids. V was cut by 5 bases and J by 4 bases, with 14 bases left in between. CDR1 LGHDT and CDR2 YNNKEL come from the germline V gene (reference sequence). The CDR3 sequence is CASSRGAVRYGYTF. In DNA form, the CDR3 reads TGTGCCAGCAGCAGGGGGGCGGTCCGCTATGGCTACACCTTC.

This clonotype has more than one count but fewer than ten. The CDR3 spells CASSPTGTGSSSSTDTQYF. The CDR3 DNA sequence: TGTGCCAGCAGCCCGACAGGGACAGGTTCGTCAAGCAGCACAGATACGCAGTATTTT. The rearrangement links TRBV7-3 to TRBJ2-3, with 8 bases identical to TRBD1. The germline V gene has CDR1 SGHTA and CDR2 FQGTGA. The CDR3 runs 19 residues. With V trimmed by 5 bases and J by 0 bases, 16 bases remained unmatched.

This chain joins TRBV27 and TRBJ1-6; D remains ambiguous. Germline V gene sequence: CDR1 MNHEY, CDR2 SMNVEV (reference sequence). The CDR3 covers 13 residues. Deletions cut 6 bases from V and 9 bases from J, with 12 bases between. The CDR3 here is CASSTEIGSPLHF. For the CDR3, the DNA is TGTGCCAGCAGCACAGAGATTGGTTCACCCCTCCACTTT.

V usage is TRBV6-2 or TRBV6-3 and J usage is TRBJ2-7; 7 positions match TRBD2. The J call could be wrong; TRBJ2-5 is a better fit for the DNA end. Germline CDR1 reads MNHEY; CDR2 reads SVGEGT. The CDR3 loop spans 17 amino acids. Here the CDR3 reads CASSYSTSSALRETQYF. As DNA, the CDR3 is TGTGCCAGCAGTTACTCGACTAGCAGCGCCCTTAGGGAGACCCAGTACTTC.

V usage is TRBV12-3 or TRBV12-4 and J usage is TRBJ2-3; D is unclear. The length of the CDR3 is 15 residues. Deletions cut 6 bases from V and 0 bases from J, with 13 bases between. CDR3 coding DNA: TGTGCCAGCAGCCCCCTAAGGCTCAGCACAGATACGCAGTATTTT. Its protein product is CASSPLRLSTDTQYF.

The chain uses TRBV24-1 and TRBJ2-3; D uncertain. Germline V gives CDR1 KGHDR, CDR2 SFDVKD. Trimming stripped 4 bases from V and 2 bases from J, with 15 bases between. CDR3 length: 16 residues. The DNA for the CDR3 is TGTGCCACCAGTGACCATGGTTCTGGGTTCACAGATACGCAGTATTTT. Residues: CATSDHGSGFTDTQYF.

CDR3 sequence (DNA): TGTGCCAGCAAGCTCCACACCGGCAACACTGAAGCTTTCTTT. Its protein product is CASKLHTGNTEAFF. The V call is TRBV3-1, the J call TRBJ1-1; D uncertain. V was trimmed by 7 bases and J by 2 bases, leaving 14 bases between them. This CDR3 is 14 amino acids long. Germline V gene data show CDR1 as LGHDT and CDR2 as YNNKEL (reference sequence).

The CDR3 region is CSARGRLAGERETQYF. The CDR3, as DNA: TGCAGTGCTAGGGGGAGACTAGCGGGAGAGCGAGAGACCCAGTACTTC. The chain combines TRBV20-1 with TRBJ2-5; TRBD2 matches at 12 bases. Germline V gene sequence: CDR1 DFQATT, CDR2 SNEGSKA (reference sequence). This CDR3 has 16 amino acids. Trimming cost V 3 bases and J 4 bases; bases outside gene matches: 9.

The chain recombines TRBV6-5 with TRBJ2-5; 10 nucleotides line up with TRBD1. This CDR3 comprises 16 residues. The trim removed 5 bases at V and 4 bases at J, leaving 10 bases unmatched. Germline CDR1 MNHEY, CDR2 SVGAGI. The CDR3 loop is CASSRQGAFSAETQYF. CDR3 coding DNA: TGTGCCAGCAGTCGACAGGGGGCCTTCTCTGCAGAGACCCAGTACTTC.

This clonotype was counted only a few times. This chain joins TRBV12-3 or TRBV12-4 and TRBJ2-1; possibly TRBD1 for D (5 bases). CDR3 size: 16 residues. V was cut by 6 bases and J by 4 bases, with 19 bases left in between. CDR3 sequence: CASREKGRGQYNEQFF. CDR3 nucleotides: TGTGCCAGCAGGGAGAAGGGGCGCGGACAATACAATGAGCAGTTCTTC.

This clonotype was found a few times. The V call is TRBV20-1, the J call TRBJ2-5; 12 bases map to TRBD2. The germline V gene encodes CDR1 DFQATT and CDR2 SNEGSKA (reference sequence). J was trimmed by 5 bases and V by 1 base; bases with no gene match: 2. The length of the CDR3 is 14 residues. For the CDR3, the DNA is TGCAGTGCTAGAGCTAGCGGGAGGGTGGAGACCCAGTACTTC. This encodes CSARASGRVETQYF.

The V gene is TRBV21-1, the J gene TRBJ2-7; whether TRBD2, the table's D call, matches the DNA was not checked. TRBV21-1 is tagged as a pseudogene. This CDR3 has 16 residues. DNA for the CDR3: TGTGCCAGCAGTCAAGGACTAGCGGGAGAACTCGACGAGCAGTACTTC. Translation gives CASSQGLAGELDEQYF.